A single sample gave rise to the 7 T cell receptor beta chains below, sequenced in a study of cytomegalovirus exposure and HLA in healthy donors (dated by TCRdb to the late 2010s). Libraries came from the immunoSEQ multiplex PCR assay. For the multiplex PCR, a mixture combining 60 forward primers for TCR Vbeta segments and 13 reverse primers for TCR Jbeta segments was used. TCRdb provides this immuneACCESS table in a form limited to in-frame rearrangements. Some clones are lacking; in checked studies, under half of them reflect an unresolved V gene, and why the rest are absent is not known. Within this sample are about 99,000 clones, with about 75% of them counted one time only. The ten largest clones add up to approximately 5% of the sample. Specimen: PBMCs. These receptors were obtained from a man aged 55 to 70 in good health and CMV-seropositive.

This clone was seen once. The V call is TRBV19, the J call TRBJ2-7; tentative D call: TRBD2 (5 bases). The V gene lost 7 bases and the J gene lost 2 bases, with 15 bases spanning the gap. Per the germline V gene, CDR1 is LNHDA and CDR2 is SQIVND (reference sequence). CDR3 length equals 14 residues. The CDR3 bases are TGTGCCAGTAATCCCGGGGATCACCCCTACGAGCAGTACTTC. Translation: CASNPGDHPYEQYF.

This chain connects TRBV19 to TRBJ2-1; TRBD2 matches at 7 bases. The CDR3 is made up of 16 amino acids. Germline V gene lookup returns CDR1 LNHDA and CDR2 SQIVND (reference sequence). J gave up 6 bases and V 6 bases, and 14 bases lay outside the gene matches. In DNA form, the CDR3 reads TGTGCCAGTAGCCAGCGGGGAACAAAACGACCCAATGAGCAGTTCTTC. This translates into CASSQRGTKRPNEQFF.

The chain couples TRBV7-9 to TRBJ2-3; the D gene is possibly TRBD2 (6 bases). The CDR3 is 14 residues long. Germline values: CDR1 SEHNR, CDR2 FQNEAQ (reference sequence). V was trimmed by 11 bases and J by 4 bases, leaving 19 bases between them. The CDR3 DNA reads TGTGCCCAAGCCGGCGGGGAACTCCCAGATACGCAGTATTTT. Translation: CAQAGGELPDTQYF.

The chain is built from TRBV7-2 and TRBJ2-7, with D maybe TRBD2 (6 bases). Germline V gives CDR1 SGHTA, CDR2 FQGNSA. Trimming pared 1 base from V and 3 bases from J, leaving 13 bases between. CDR3 length equals 15 residues. The CDR3: CASSLGGGKNYEQYF. The CDR3 nucleotides read TGTGCCAGCAGCTTAGGTGGAGGGAAGAACTACGAGCAGTACTTC. Looking up the rest from reference TRBV7-2 and TRBJ2-7 gives the full variable domain: GAGVSQSPSNKVTEKGKDVELRCDPISGHTALYWYRQSLGQGLEFLIYFQGNSAPDKSGLPSDRFSAERTGGSVSTLTIQRTQQEDSAVYLCASSLGGGKNYEQYFGPGTRLTVT.

In its sample, this clone was seen a few times. The chain combines TRBV4-1 with TRBJ1-2; D call uncertain. V lost 0 bases to trimming and J lost 7 bases, with 15 bases between them. Per germline, CDR1 MGHRA and CDR2 YSYEKL. There are 15 residues in the CDR3. The CDR3 reads CASSQEVARFGGYTF. CDR3 bases: TGCGCCAGCAGCCAAGAAGTAGCTCGTTTTGGTGGCTACACCTTC.

The chain links TRBV28 to TRBJ1-2, with a possible D match to TRBD1 (6 bases). This CDR3 has 13 amino acids. Trimming pared 6 bases from V and 5 bases from J, leaving 13 bases between. The germline V gene has CDR1 MDHEN and CDR2 SYDVKM. The CDR3 loop is CASRGQSRYGYTF. CDR3 bases: TGTGCCAGCAGAGGACAGTCACGGTATGGCTACACCTTC.

This clone was counted a single time. The rearrangement uses TRBV7-8 and TRBJ2-7; the D is unclear. Germline V gene lookup returns CDR1 SGHVS and CDR2 FQNEAQ. V lost 3 bases and J lost 2, with 14 bases in between. The CDR3 consists of 15 residues. CDR3 region: CASSFYTASTYEQYF. The CDR3 DNA is TGTGCCAGCAGCTTTTATACAGCCTCTACCTACGAGCAGTACTTC.